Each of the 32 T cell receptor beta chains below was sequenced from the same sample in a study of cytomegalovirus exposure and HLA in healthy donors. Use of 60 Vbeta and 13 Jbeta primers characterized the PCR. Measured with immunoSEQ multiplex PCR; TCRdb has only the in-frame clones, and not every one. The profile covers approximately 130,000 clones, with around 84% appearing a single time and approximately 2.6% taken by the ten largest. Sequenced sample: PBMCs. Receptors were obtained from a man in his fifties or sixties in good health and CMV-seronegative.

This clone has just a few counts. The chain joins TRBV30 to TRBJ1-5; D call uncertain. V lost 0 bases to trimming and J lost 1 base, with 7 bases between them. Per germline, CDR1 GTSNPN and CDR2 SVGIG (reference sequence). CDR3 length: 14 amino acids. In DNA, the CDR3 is TGTGCCTGGAGTGTCCCGAGGAGCAATCAGCCCCAGCATTTT. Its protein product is CAWSVPRSNQPQHF.

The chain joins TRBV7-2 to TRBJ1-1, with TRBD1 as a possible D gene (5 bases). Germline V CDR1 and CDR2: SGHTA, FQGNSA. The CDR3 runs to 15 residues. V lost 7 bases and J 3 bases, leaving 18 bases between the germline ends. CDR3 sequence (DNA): TGTGCCAGCAACCCCGGCACGGGGGGGTACACTGAAGCTTTCTTT. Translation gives CASNPGTGGYTEAFF.

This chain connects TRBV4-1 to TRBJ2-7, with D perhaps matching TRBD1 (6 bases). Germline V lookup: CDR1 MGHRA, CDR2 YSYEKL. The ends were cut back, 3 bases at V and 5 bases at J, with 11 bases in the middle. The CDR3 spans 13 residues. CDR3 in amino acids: CASSQGARNEQYF. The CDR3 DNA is TGCGCCAGCAGCCAGGGGGCGCGCAACGAGCAGTACTTC.

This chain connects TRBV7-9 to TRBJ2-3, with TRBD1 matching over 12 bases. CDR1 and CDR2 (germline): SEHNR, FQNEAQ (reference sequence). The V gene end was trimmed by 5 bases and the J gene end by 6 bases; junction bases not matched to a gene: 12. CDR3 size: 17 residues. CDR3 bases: TGTGCCAGCAGCCCGCCTACTGGGACAGGGGGCTCGGATACGCAGTATTTT. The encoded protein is CASSPPTGTGGSDTQYF.

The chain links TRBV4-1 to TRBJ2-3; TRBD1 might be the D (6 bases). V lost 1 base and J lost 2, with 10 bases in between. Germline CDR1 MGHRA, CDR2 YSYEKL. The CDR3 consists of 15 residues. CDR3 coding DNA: TGCGCCAGCAGCCAAGGGGGACATATCACAGATACGCAGTATTTT. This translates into CASSQGGHITDTQYF.

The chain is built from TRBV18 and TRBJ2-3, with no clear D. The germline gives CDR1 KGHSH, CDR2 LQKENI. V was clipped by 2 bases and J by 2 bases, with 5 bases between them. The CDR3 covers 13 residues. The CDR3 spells CASSPADTDTQYF. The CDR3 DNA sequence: TGTGCCAGCTCACCAGCAGACACAGATACGCAGTATTTT.

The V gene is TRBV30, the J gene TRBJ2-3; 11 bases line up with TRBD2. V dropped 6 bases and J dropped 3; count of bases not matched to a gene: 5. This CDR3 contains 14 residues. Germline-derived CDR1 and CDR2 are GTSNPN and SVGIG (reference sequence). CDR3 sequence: CACGLAGATDTQYF. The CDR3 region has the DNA TGTGCCTGTGGACTAGCGGGCGCAACAGATACGCAGTATTTT. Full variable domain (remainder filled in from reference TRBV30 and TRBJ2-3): SQTIHQWPATLVQPVGSPLSLECTVEGTSNPNLYWYRQAAGRGLQLLFYSVGIGQISSEVPQNLSASRPQDRQFILSSKKLLLSDSGFYLCACGLAGATDTQYFGPGTRLTVL.

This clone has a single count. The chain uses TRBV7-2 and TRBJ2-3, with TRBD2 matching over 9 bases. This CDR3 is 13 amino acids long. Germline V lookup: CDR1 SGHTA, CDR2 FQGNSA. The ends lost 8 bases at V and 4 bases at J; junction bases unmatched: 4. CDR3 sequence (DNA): TGTGCCAGCCGAGTAGCGGGGGCAGATACGCAGTATTTT. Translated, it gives CASRVAGADTQYF. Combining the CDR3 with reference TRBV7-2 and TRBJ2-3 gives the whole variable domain GAGVSQSPSNKVTEKGKDVELRCDPISGHTALYWYRQSLGQGLEFLIYFQGNSAPDKSGLPSDRFSAERTGGSVSTLTIQRTQQEDSAVYLCASRVAGADTQYFGPGTRLTVL.

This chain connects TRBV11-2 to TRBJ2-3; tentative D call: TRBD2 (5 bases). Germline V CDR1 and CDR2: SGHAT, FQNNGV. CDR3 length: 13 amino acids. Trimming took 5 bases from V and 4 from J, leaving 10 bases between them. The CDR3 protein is CASSVRVPDTQYF. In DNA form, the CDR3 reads TGTGCCAGCAGCGTGCGGGTGCCAGATACGCAGTATTTT.

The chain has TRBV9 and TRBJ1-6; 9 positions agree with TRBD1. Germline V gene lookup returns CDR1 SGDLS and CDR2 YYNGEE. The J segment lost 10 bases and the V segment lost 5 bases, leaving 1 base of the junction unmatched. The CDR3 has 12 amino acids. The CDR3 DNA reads TGTGCCAGCAGTGACAGGGGGTCACCCCTCCACTTT. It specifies CASSDRGSPLHF.

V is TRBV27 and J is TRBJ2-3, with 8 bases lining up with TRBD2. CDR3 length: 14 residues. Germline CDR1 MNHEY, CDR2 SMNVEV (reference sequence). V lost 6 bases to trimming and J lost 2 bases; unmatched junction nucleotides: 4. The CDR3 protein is CASRSGGNTDTQYF. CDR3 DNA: TGTGCCAGCAGGAGCGGGGGAAACACAGATACGCAGTATTTT.

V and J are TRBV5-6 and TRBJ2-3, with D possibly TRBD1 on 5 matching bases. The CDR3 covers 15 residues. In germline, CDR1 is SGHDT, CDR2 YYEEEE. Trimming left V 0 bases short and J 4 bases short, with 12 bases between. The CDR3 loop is CASSLALTGADTQYF. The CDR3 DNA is TGTGCCAGCAGCTTGGCCCTAACAGGTGCAGATACGCAGTATTTT. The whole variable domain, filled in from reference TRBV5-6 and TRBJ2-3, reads DAGVTQSPTHLIKTRGQQVTLRCSPKSGHDTVSWYQQALGQGPQFIFQYYEEEERQRGNFPDRFSGHQFPNYSSELNVNALLLGDSALYLCASSLALTGADTQYFGPGTRLTVL.

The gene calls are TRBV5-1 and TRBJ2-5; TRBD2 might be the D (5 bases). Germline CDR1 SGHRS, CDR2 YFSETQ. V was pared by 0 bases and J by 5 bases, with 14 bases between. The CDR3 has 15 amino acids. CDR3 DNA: TGCGCCAGCAGCTTGGGACCTGAGGCGGGTGAGACCCAGTACTTC. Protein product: CASSLGPEAGETQYF.

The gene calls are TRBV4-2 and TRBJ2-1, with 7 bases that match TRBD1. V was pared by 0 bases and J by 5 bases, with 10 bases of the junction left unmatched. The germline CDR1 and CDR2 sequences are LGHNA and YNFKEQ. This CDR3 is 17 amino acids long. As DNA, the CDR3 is TGTGCCAGCAGCCAAGATGGGACCGGACAGGCCCACAATGAGCAGTTCTTC. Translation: CASSQDGTGQAHNEQFF.

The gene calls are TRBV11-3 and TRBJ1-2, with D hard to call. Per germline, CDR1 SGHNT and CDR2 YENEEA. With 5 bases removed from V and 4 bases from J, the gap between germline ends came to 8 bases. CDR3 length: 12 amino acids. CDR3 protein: CASSRRTYGYTF. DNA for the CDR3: TGTGCCAGCAGCCGGAGGACCTATGGCTACACCTTC.

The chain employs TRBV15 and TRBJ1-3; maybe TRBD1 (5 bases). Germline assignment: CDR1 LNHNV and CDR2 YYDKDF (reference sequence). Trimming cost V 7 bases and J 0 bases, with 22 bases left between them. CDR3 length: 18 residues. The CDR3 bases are TGTGCCACCACCCCCCGTGTCCGGGACTCTAACTCTGGAAACACCATATATTTT. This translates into CATTPRVRDSNSGNTIYF.

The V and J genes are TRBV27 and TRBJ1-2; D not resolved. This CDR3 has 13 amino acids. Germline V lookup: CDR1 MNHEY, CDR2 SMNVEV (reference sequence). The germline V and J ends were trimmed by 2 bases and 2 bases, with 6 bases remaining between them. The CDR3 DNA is TGTGCCAGCAGTTTACGACTGAACTATGGCTACACCTTC. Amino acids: CASSLRLNYGYTF.

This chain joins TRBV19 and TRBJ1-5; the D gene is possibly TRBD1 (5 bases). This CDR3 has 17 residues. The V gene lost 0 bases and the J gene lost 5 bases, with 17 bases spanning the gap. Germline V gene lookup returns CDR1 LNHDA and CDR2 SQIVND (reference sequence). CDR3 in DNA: TGTGCCAGTAGTATAGATCCGGGCCAGGGTCCAGATCAGCCCCAGCATTTT. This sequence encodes CASSIDPGQGPDQPQHF. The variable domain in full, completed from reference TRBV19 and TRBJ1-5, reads DGGITQSPKYLFRKEGQNVTLSCEQNLNHDAMYWYRQDPGQGLRLIYYSQIVNDFQKGDIAEGYSVSREKKESFPLTVTSAQKNPTAFYLCASSIDPGQGPDQPQHFGDGTRLSIL.

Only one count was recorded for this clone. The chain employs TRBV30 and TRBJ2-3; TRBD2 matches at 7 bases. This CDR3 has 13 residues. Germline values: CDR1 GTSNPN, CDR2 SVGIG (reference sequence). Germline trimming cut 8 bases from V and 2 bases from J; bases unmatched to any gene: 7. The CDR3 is CAGAGPNTDTQYF. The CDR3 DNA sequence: TGTGCCGGAGCGGGGCCGAACACAGATACGCAGTATTTT.

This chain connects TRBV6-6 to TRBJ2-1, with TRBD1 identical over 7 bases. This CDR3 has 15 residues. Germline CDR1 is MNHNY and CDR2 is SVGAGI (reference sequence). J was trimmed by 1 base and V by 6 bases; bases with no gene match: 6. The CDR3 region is CASSPTGMSYNEQFF. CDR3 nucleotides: TGTGCCAGCAGCCCGACAGGGATGTCCTACAATGAGCAGTTCTTC.

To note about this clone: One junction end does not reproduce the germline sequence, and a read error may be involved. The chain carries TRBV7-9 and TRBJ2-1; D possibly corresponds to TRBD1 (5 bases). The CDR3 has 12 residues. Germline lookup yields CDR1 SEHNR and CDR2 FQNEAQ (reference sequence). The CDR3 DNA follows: TGTTCCAGCAGCTCCACCCCTTTGGGGCTGTTCTTC. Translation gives CSSSSTPLGLFF.

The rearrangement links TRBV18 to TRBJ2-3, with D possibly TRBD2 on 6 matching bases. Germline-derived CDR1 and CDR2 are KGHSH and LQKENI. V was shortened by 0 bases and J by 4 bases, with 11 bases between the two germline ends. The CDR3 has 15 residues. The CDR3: CASSPPEGSADTQYF. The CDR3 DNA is TGTGCCAGCTCACCACCGGAGGGTTCAGCAGATACGCAGTATTTT.

The CDR3 coding sequence is TGTGCCAGCAGCTACGCCGGTTCTAGGGCCAACGTCCTGACTTTC. This gives the protein CASSYAGSRANVLTF. The chain recombines TRBV6-5 with TRBJ2-6; no reliable D call. The V end lost 6 bases, the J end lost 5 bases, and 14 bases lay between the germline ends. This CDR3 contains 15 residues. Germline assignment: CDR1 MNHEY and CDR2 SVGAGI.

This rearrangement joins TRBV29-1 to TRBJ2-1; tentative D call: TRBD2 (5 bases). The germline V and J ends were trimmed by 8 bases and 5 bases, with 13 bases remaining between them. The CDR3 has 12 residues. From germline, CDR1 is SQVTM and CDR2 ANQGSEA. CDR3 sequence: CSPWELNNEQFF. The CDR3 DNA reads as TGCAGCCCCTGGGAGTTGAACAATGAGCAGTTCTTC.

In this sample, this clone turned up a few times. The CDR3 loop is CASSHFFRDRAYEQYF. The CDR3 coding sequence is TGCGCCAGCAGCCACTTTTTCCGGGACAGGGCTTACGAGCAGTACTTC. The V gene is TRBV4-1, the J gene TRBJ2-7; the match to TRBD1 covers 9 bases. V was clipped by 3 bases and J by 4 bases; unmatched bases: 10. Germline lookup yields CDR1 MGHRA and CDR2 YSYEKL. The CDR3 sequence is 16 residues long.

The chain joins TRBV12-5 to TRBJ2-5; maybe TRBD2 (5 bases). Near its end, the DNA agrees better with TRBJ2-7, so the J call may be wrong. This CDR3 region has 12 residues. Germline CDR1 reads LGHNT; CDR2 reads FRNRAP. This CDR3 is CASGERAYEQYF. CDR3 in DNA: TGTGCTAGTGGTGAGAGGGCTTACGAGCAGTACTTC.

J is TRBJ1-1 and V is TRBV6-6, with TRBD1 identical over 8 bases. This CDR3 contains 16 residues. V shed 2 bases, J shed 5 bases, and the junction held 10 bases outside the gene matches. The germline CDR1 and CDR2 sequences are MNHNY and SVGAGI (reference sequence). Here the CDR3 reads CASSYGRTGRETEAFF. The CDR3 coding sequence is TGTGCCAGCAGTTACGGAAGGACAGGGAGGGAGACTGAAGCTTTCTTT.

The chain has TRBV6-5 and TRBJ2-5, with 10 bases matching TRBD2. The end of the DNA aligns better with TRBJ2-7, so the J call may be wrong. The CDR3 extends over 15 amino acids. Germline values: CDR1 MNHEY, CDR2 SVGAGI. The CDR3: CASSYRLAGAYEQYF. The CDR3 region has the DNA TGTGCCAGCAGTTACCGGCTAGCGGGGGCCTACGAGCAGTACTTC.

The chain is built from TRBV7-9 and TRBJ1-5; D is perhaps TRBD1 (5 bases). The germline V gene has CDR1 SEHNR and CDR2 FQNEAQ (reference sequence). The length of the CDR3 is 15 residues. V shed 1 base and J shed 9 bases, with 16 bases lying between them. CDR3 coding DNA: TGTGCCAGCAGCTTAGGGCAGGGCGGATCGAGGCCCCAGCATTTT. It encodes CASSLGQGGSRPQHF.

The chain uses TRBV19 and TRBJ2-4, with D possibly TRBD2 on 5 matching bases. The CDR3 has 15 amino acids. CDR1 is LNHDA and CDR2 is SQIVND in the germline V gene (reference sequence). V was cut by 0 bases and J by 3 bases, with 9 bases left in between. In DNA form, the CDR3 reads TGTGCCAGTAGTATAGAAGGAGGAAACAAAAACATTCAGTACTTC. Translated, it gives CASSIEGGNKNIQYF. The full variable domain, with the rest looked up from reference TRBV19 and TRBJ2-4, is DGGITQSPKYLFRKEGQNVTLSCEQNLNHDAMYWYRQDPGQGLRLIYYSQIVNDFQKGDIAEGYSVSREKKESFPLTVTSAQKNPTAFYLCASSIEGGNKNIQYFGAGTRLSVL.

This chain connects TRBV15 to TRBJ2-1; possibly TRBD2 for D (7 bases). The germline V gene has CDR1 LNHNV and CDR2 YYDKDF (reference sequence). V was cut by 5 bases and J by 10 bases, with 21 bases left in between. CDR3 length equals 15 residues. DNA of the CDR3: TGTGCCACCAGCGGCGGGACCGGGGGGCGCCGGGAGCAGTTCTTC. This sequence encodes CATSGGTGGRREQFF.

The CDR3 protein is CATTSRAPWDTQYF. The CDR3 nucleotides read TGTGCCACAACGTCGCGGGCCCCCTGGGATACGCAGTATTTT. The gene calls are TRBV6-5 and TRBJ2-3, with D perhaps TRBD2 (5 bases). V gave up 10 bases and J gave up 6 bases, with 20 bases separating them. This CDR3 is built from 14 residues. The germline CDR1 and CDR2 sequences are MNHEY and SVGAGI.